The 18 T cell receptor beta chains listed next were all sequenced from one sample in a study of a mutant IDH1 vaccine in newly diagnosed glioma. These receptors lack a known antigen. Profiled with immunoSEQ multiplex PCR; TCRdb holds only in-frame clones, not every one. This table holds over 30,000 clones, roughly 50% found once. Time point noted: week 5, during vaccination. It was 300 ug of mutant IDH1 20-mer peptide that made up each vaccine dose, given with topical imiquimod. The sample in question was PBMCs, obtained from a glioma patient whose treatment included an IDH1 peptide vaccine. The receptors shown here come from a young woman with glioma.

The chain couples TRBV4-1 to TRBJ1-3; a possible D gene is TRBD1 (5 bases). Trimming shortened V by 1 base and J by 0 bases, and 13 bases separated the two germline ends. The CDR3 totals 17 residues. Germline CDR1 and CDR2: MGHRA and YSYEKL. The CDR3 DNA sequence: TGCGCCAGCAGCCAAGTCTGGGCAGGGACCTCTGGAAACACCATATATTTT. Translation: CASSQVWAGTSGNTIYF.

The chain couples TRBV7-3 to TRBJ2-7, with 9 bases fitting TRBD1. The CDR3 has 15 amino acids. Germline V CDR1 and CDR2: SGHTA, FQGTGA. V lost 1 base and J lost 5; bases outside the gene matches: 6. Here the CDR3 DNA reads TGTGCCAGCAGCTTAAGCGGACAGGGGATGCACGAGCAGTACTTC. The encoded protein is CASSLSGQGMHEQYF. Variable domain in full (rest from reference TRBV7-3 and TRBJ2-7): GAGVSQTPSNKVTEKGKYVELRCDPISGHTALYWYRQSLGQGPEFLIYFQGTGAADDSGLPNDRFFAVRPEGSVSTLKIQRTERGDSAVYLCASSLSGQGMHEQYFGPGTRLTVT.

The chain uses TRBV10-2 and TRBJ2-2, with D perhaps TRBD1 or TRBD2 (6 bases each). This CDR3 spans 14 amino acids. Between the trimmed V and J ends, which lost 2 bases and 6 bases, there was a span of 10 bases. CDR1 WSHSY and CDR2 SAAADI come from the germline V gene. In DNA form, the CDR3 reads TGCGCCAGCAGTGAGGGAGGGGGATCCGGGGAGCTGTTTTTT. This codes for CASSEGGGSGELFF.

This clone was seen only a few times. V usage is TRBV9 and J usage is TRBJ1-1; D is unclear. The CDR3 sequence is 14 residues long. V lost 0 bases and J 0 bases, leaving 6 bases between the germline ends. Germline V gene lookup returns CDR1 SGDLS and CDR2 YYNGEE. Here the CDR3 reads CASSVVNLNTEAFF. The CDR3 DNA sequence: TGTGCCAGCAGCGTAGTCAACCTGAACACTGAAGCTTTCTTT. Full variable domain (remainder filled in from reference TRBV9 and TRBJ1-1): DSGVTQTPKHLITATGQRVTLRCSPRSGDLSVYWYQQSLDQGLQFLIQYYNGEERAKGNILERFSAQQFPDLHSELNLSSLELGDSALYFCASSVVNLNTEAFFGQGTRLTVV.

This clone was found once. This rearrangement joins TRBV28 to TRBJ1-2; 7 bases align to TRBD1. V shed 1 base and J 5 bases; nucleotides not matched to a gene: 16. The CDR3 covers 18 residues. In germline, CDR1 is MDHEN, CDR2 SYDVKM. This CDR3 reads CASSLSYLPRTGLYGYTF. The CDR3 DNA reads TGTGCCAGCAGTTTATCTTACCTACCAAGGACAGGACTTTATGGCTACACCTTC.

This rearrangement joins TRBV4-1 to TRBJ2-7, with D perhaps matching TRBD2 (5 bases). The germline V and J ends were trimmed by 0 bases and 3 bases, with 15 bases remaining between them. The CDR3 sequence is 16 residues long. Germline V gives CDR1 MGHRA, CDR2 YSYEKL. CDR3 in DNA: TGCGCCAGCAGCCAAGATGGGAGCGGTGGAATCTACGAGCAGTACTTC. Residues: CASSQDGSGGIYEQYF.

This clone is a singleton in its sample. The chain employs TRBV7-8 and TRBJ2-1; maybe TRBD1 (5 bases). V lost 5 bases and J lost 8, with 19 bases in between. CDR3 length: 15 residues. Germline CDR1 is SGHVS and CDR2 is FQNEAQ. CDR3 coding DNA: TGTGCCAGCAGCCGCAACCCGACAGTTTTGGATGAGCAGTTCTTC. This translates into CASSRNPTVLDEQFF.

J is TRBJ1-5 and V is TRBV7-8; weak D call: TRBD1 (6 bases). V was trimmed by 0 bases and J by 7 bases, leaving 10 bases between them. Germline V gene lookup returns CDR1 SGHVS and CDR2 FQNEAQ. This CDR3 has 14 residues. The CDR3 loop reads CASSLALQGQPQHF. The CDR3 nucleotides are TGTGCCAGCAGCTTAGCGCTTCAGGGGCAGCCCCAGCATTTT. Together with reference TRBV7-8 and TRBJ1-5, the CDR3 gives the full variable domain: GAGVSQSPRYKVAKRGQDVALRCDPISGHVSLFWYQQALGQGPEFLTYFQNEAQLDKSGLPSDRFFAERPEGSVSTLKIQRTQQEDSAVYLCASSLALQGQPQHFGDGTRLSIL.

The chain carries TRBV7-9 and TRBJ2-3; no clear D. This CDR3 spans 13 amino acids. Germline V gene lookup returns CDR1 SEHNR and CDR2 FQNEAQ (reference sequence). V was pared by 3 bases and J by 5 bases, with 9 bases between. CDR3 DNA: TGTGCCAGCAGCTTTTCAGGTGGAGATACGCAGTATTTT. It yields the protein CASSFSGGDTQYF.

CDR3 nucleotides: TGTGCCTGGAGTGGACAGGAAGGGGAATACGAGCAGTACTTC. Protein sequence: CAWSGQEGEYEQYF. The chain is built from TRBV30 and TRBJ2-5; TRBD1 might be the D (6 bases). The J call may be faulty, since TRBJ2-7 better matches the DNA end. This CDR3 is 14 amino acids long. Per germline, CDR1 GTSNPN and CDR2 SVGIG (reference sequence).

This clone was counted between two and nine times. J is TRBJ2-7 and V is TRBV4-1, with D unresolved. The V and J ends lost 3 bases and 1 base respectively, with 13 bases between them. The length of the CDR3 is 15 residues. Germline lookup yields CDR1 MGHRA and CDR2 YSYEKL. CDR3 amino acids: CASSQYFEQSYEQYF. CDR3 coding DNA: TGCGCCAGCAGCCAGTACTTCGAGCAGTCCTACGAGCAGTACTTC.

There are a few counts of this clone. This CDR3 is CASSLGGQGGIIYGYTF. The CDR3 DNA follows: TGTGCCAGCAGCTTGGGGGGACAGGGGGGAATTATCTATGGCTACACCTTC. The chain employs TRBV5-4 and TRBJ1-2, with 11 positions matching TRBD1. This CDR3 comprises 17 residues. Germline CDR1 and CDR2: SGHNT and YYREEE (reference sequence). Unmatched junction bases numbered 8, after V lost 0 bases and J lost 4 bases.

A few counts support this clone. The chain combines TRBV6-1 with TRBJ1-5, with D unresolved. Germline V gene data show CDR1 as MNHNS and CDR2 as SASEGT. V was pared by 1 base and J by 3 bases, with 19 bases between. This CDR3 contains 18 residues. The CDR3 sequence: CASSEGEGRGYLNQPQHF. DNA of the CDR3: TGTGCCAGCAGTGAAGGCGAGGGCCGGGGATACCTCAATCAGCCCCAGCATTTT.

This clone showed up just a few times. The chain recombines TRBV27 with TRBJ1-2; no reliable D call. Deletions cut 8 bases from V and 4 bases from J, with 17 bases between. This CDR3 has 14 residues. Germline-derived CDR1 and CDR2 are MNHEY and SMNVEV (reference sequence). The CDR3 DNA reads TGTGCCAGCTCCAAAATTTACATCGGCTATGGCTACACCTTC. As protein: CASSKIYIGYGYTF.

This CDR3 is CASTPNRVSNTGELFF. CDR3 in DNA: TGTGCCAGCACCCCGAACAGGGTATCGAACACCGGGGAGCTGTTTTTT. This sequence joins TRBV25-1 and TRBJ2-2, with D tentatively TRBD1 (6 bases). V gave up 7 bases and J gave up 0 bases, with 15 bases separating them. Germline-derived CDR1 and CDR2 are MGHDK and SYGVNS. CDR3 size: 16 residues.

The V gene is TRBV29-1, the J gene TRBJ1-2; D perhaps matches TRBD1 (6 bases). CDR1 and CDR2 (germline): SQVTM, ANQGSEA. The CDR3 extends over 16 amino acids. V was clipped by 0 bases and J by 5 bases, with 19 bases between them. CDR3 loop: CSVEEINEGGRYGYTF. The CDR3, as DNA: TGCAGCGTTGAAGAAATTAATGAGGGGGGCAGGTATGGCTACACCTTC.

The chain carries TRBV11-1 and TRBJ2-2, with 10 bases identical to TRBD1. The CDR3 is made up of 16 amino acids. Germline-derived CDR1 and CDR2 are SGHAT and FQDESV (reference sequence). V shed 4 bases, J shed 2 bases, and the junction held 4 bases outside the gene matches. The CDR3 DNA is TGTGCCAGCAGCTCCGGGGACAGGGGCAACACCGGGGAGCTGTTTTTT. It yields the protein CASSSGDRGNTGELFF. Full variable domain (outside the CDR3, taken from reference TRBV11-1 and TRBJ2-2): EAEVAQSPRYKITEKSQAVAFWCDPISGHATLYWYRQILGQGPELLVQFQDESVVDDSQLPKDRFSAERLKGVDSTLKIQPAELGDSAMYLCASSSGDRGNTGELFFGEGSRLTVL.

This clone was observed a few times. The chain joins TRBV7-8 to TRBJ1-1, with D possibly TRBD1 on 6 matching bases. Germline V gives CDR1 SGHVS, CDR2 FQNEAQ. CDR3 size: 16 residues. Trimming took off 2 bases at V and 0 bases at J, with 13 bases between the two ends. Here the CDR3 reads CASSLRGAGMNTEAFF. CDR3 coding DNA: TGTGCCAGCAGCTTAAGGGGGGCAGGGATGAACACTGAAGCTTTCTTT.